The entry below describes one TCR beta chain. What it binds is unknown. The entry originates in a study of cytomegalovirus exposure and HLA in healthy donors. Study results and caveats: As a later analysis revealed, most CMV-associated TCR beta chains appeared HLA-restricted.

PCR primers comprised 60 Vbeta and 13 Jbeta primers. Repertoires were generated with immunoSEQ multiplex PCR, while TCRdb's copy carries only in-frame clones and drops some. The table lists about 120,000 clones, about four fifths of them singletons. CDR3 length: 14 residues. From germline, CDR1 is SGHVS and CDR2 FNYEAQ. V gave up 1 base and J gave up 1 base, with 8 bases separating them. Donors in the study were healthy people who gave bone marrow. The origin of this receptor is a man aged 30 to 39 in good health and CMV-seropositive. Sample: PBMCs. The J gene is TRBJ2-7, the V gene TRBV7-6; D not resolved. CDR3 protein: CASSLDADSYEQYF. The CDR3 DNA follows: TGTGCCAGCAGCTTAGATGCAGATTCCTACGAGCAGTACTTC. The full variable domain, with the rest looked up from reference TRBV7-6 and TRBJ2-7, is GAGVSQSPRYKVTKRGQDVALRCDPISGHVSLYWYRQALGQGPEFLTYFNYEAQQDKSGLPNDRFSAERPEGSISTLTIQRTEQRDSAMYRCASSLDADSYEQYFGPGTRLTVT.